This record looks at one TCR beta chain sequence and its context. The data are from a study of control samples from healthy donors and cancer patients. Data came from immunoSEQ multiplex PCR; TCRdb stores just in-frame clones and leaves some out. The sample includes 110,000 to 150,000 clones, around 90% of them seen just once. The CDR3 extends over 12 amino acids. V was pared by 7 bases and J by 7 bases, with 14 bases between. Germline loops: CDR1 MNHEY, CDR2 SVGAGI. The TCR was taken from a young man in good health. The sequencing input was blood. The rearrangement links TRBV6-5 to TRBJ2-7; weak D call: TRBD2 (5 bases). This chain's CDR3 is CASKEGKREQYF. For the CDR3, the DNA is TGTGCCAGCAAAGAGGGAAAGCGGGAGCAGTACTTC.